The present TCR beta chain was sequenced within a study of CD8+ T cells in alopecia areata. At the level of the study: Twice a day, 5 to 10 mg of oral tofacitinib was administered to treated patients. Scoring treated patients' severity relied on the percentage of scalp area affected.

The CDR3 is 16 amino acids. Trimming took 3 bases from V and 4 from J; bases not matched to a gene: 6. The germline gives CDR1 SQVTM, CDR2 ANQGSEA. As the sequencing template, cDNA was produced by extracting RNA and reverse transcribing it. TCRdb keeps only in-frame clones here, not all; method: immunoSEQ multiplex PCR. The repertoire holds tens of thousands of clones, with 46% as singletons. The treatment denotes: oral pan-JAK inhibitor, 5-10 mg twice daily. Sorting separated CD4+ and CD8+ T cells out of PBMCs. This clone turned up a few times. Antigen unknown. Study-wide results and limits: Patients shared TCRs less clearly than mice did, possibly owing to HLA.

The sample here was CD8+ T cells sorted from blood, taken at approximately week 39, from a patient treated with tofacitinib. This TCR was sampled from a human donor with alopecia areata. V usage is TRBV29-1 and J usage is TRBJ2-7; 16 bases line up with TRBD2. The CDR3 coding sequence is TGCAGCGTTGACGGGACTAGCGGGGGGGGCCCTTACGAGCAGTACTTC. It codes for CSVDGTSGGGPYEQYF.